This T cell receptor beta chain comes out of a study of T cell repertoires in ileal Crohn's disease. Study-wide points: Active smokers at surgery had more clonal expansions than non-smokers.

TCRdb's table, derived via immunoSEQ multiplex PCR, lists solely in-frame clones and lacks some. The table lists roughly 2,000 clones, 80% of them singletons. For this clone: Antigen: not known.

Time point given: proximal margin of the surgical specimen (macroscopically non-inflamed). CDR3 size: 12 residues. Trimming removed 3 bases at V and 3 bases at J, with 6 bases between. The V gene's germline CDR1 is MNHNS and CDR2 SASEGT. The source material was ileal tissue. This sequence was found in an adult with Crohn's disease. The V gene is TRBV6-1, the J gene TRBJ2-7; D gene uncertain. The CDR3 spells CASSEWLYEQYF. In DNA, the CDR3 is TGTGCCAGCAGTGAGTGGCTCTACGAGCAGTACTTC.